These 26 T cell receptor beta chains were all obtained from the same sample, sequenced in a study of response to subunit inactivated influenza vaccine. MiXCR was run by TCRdb on the RT-PCR reads, yielding one entry per CDR3 protein. The sample carries 560,000 or so distinct CDR3 sequences, 7.6% recorded once. The input for sequencing was PBMCs from blood, taken about 24 months after vaccination. The receptors were sampled from a man aged 50-75 years who received an inactivated influenza vaccine.

This clonotype has only a few counts. The J gene is TRBJ2-1, the V gene TRBV5-1; 9 nucleotides line up with TRBD2. CDR1 and CDR2 (germline): SGHRS, YFSETQ. J lost 8 bases, V lost 0 bases, and 6 bases had no gene match. There are 15 residues in the CDR3. This CDR3 is CASSLVVSGSDEQFF. DNA for the CDR3: TGCGCCAGCAGCTTGGTTGTTAGCGGGAGCGATGAGCAGTTCTTC.

This clonotype was observed many times. The chain has TRBV6-2 or TRBV6-3 and TRBJ2-1; D uncertain. CDR1 is MNHEY, CDR2 SVGEGT, per germline. The CDR3 covers 13 residues. Trimming removed 6 bases at V and 0 bases at J, with 6 bases between. The CDR3: CASSRSSYNEQFF. The CDR3 DNA follows: TGTGCCAGCAGCCGGAGCTCCTACAATGAGCAGTTCTTC.

This clonotype turned up a few times. The chain links TRBV27 to TRBJ1-2; D ambiguous. There are 15 residues in the CDR3. V was shortened by 0 bases and J by 8 bases, with 16 bases between the two germline ends. Germline V gives CDR1 MNHEY, CDR2 SMNVEV (reference sequence). For the CDR3, the DNA is TGTGCCAGCAGTTTATCCCATGGTCTCGGGTTCGGCTACACCTTC. It specifies CASSLSHGLGFGYTF.

This clonotype was detected a few times. The CDR3 is CASSYSTDSQETQYF. In nucleotides, the CDR3 is TGTGCCAGCAGTTACTCCACAGACAGCCAAGAGACCCAGTACTTC. The chain is built from TRBV6-2 or TRBV6-3 and TRBJ2-5; D perhaps matches TRBD1 (5 bases). The V end lost 0 bases, the J end lost 1 base, and 9 bases lay between the germline ends. The germline gives CDR1 MNHEY, CDR2 SVGEGT. There are 15 residues in the CDR3.

V and J are TRBV29-1 and TRBJ1-1, with D maybe TRBD1 (5 bases). Germline V gives CDR1 SQVTM, CDR2 ANQGSEA. V was cut by 7 bases and J by 1 base, with 13 bases left in between. This CDR3 contains 13 residues. CDR3 sequence (DNA): TGCAGCGCGACGGGCAGGGCGAACACTGAAGCTTTCTTT. Translation: CSATGRANTEAFF.

CDR3 in amino acids: CASSLMDQPQHF. The CDR3 DNA reads TGTGCCAGCAGCTTAATGGATCAGCCCCAGCATTTT. The chain couples TRBV7-2 to TRBJ1-5; D is uncertain. V was pared by 2 bases and J by 5 bases, with 4 bases between. The CDR3 totals 12 residues. CDR1 and CDR2 from the germline V gene are SGHTA and FQGNSA.

This sequence joins TRBV6-5 and TRBJ2-5; D not certain. Germline V gene sequence: CDR1 MNHEY, CDR2 SVGAGI. The CDR3 loop spans 11 amino acids. Trimming removed 8 bases from V and 7 bases from J, with 11 bases in between. The CDR3 DNA follows: TGTGCCAGCGAGGAGAGTGGGACCCAGTACTTC. As protein: CASEESGTQYF.

This clonotype has only a few counts. The rearrangement joins TRBV19 to TRBJ2-4; a weak D match, TRBD2 (6 bases). The ends were cut back, 4 bases at V and 8 bases at J, with 18 bases in the middle. This CDR3 comprises 15 residues. Germline-derived CDR1 and CDR2 are LNHDA and SQIVND (reference sequence). CDR3 sequence (DNA): TGTGCCAGTAGTACCGACCTAGTGGGGGGAGACATTCAGTACTTC. Its translation: CASSTDLVGGDIQYF. The whole variable domain, filled in from reference TRBV19 and TRBJ2-4, reads DGGITQSPKYLFRKEGQNVTLSCEQNLNHDAMYWYRQDPGQGLRLIYYSQIVNDFQKGDIAEGYSVSREKKESFPLTVTSAQKNPTAFYLCASSTDLVGGDIQYFGAGTRLSVL.

This clonotype was picked up many times. This chain connects TRBV11-1 to TRBJ2-7; TRBD1 matches at 7 bases. CDR1 is SGHAT and CDR2 is FQDESV in the germline V gene (reference sequence). This CDR3 spans 13 amino acids. Trimming at V came to 4 bases and at J to 6 bases, leaving 6 bases not matched to a gene. CDR3 sequence: CASSSGTVGEQYF. The CDR3 nucleotides are TGTGCCAGCAGCTCCGGGACAGTTGGCGAGCAGTACTTC.

A few counts support this clonotype. The chain couples TRBV27 to TRBJ1-5; the D is unclear. The V gene lost 3 bases and the J gene lost 4 bases, with 7 bases spanning the gap. Germline V gene lookup returns CDR1 MNHEY and CDR2 SMNVEV (reference sequence). The CDR3 length is 13 residues. This CDR3 is CASSFGLNQPQHF. The CDR3 bases are TGTGCCAGCAGTTTCGGGCTAAATCAGCCCCAGCATTTT.

Many counts were recorded for this clonotype. J is TRBJ2-1 and V is TRBV7-2, with a possible D match to TRBD1 (6 bases). The CDR3 is 13 amino acids. The V end lost 4 bases, the J end lost 4 bases, and 8 bases lay between the germline ends. Per germline, CDR1 SGHTA and CDR2 FQGNSA. Here the CDR3 DNA reads TGTGCCAGCAGCTGGACAGTTTACAATGAGCAGTTCTTC. Its protein product is CASSWTVYNEQFF.

This clonotype was counted many times. The chain combines TRBV12-3 or TRBV12-4 with TRBJ2-7, with 8 positions matching TRBD1. V shed 5 bases and J 1 base; nucleotides not matched to a gene: 13. This CDR3 region has 17 residues. CDR3 coding DNA: TGTGCCAGCAGTCCGGGACAGGCGAGGGGGAGTTCCTACGAGCAGTACTTC. Translating gives CASSPGQARGSSYEQYF.

This clonotype turned up a few times. A junction end diverges from the germline sequence, so it may reflect a read error. This rearrangement joins TRBV24-1 to TRBJ2-5, with 9 positions matching TRBD1. In germline, CDR1 is KGHDR, CDR2 SFDVKD. The CDR3 runs 12 residues. CDR3 bases: TGTGCCACCAGTGATCAAGGGACAGGGAAGCACTTC. Protein product: CATSDQGTGKHF.

This clonotype was found many times. This chain links TRBV29-1 with TRBJ1-2; D gene ambiguous. Germline V gene data show CDR1 as SQVTM and CDR2 as ANQGSEA. The CDR3 loop spans 8 amino acids. Trimming stripped 3 bases from V and 11 bases from J, with 4 bases between. The CDR3 DNA reads as TGCAGCGTTGATAGATACACCTTC. Its translation: CSVDRYTF.

This chain uses TRBV9 with TRBJ1-1; the match to TRBD1 covers 8 bases. The V and J ends lost 1 base and 1 base, in that order; junction bases with no gene match: 6. The length of the CDR3 is 16 residues. Looked up from germline, CDR1 is SGDLS and CDR2 is YYNGEE. CDR3 in amino acids: CASSVISGTGNTEAFF. CDR3 DNA: TGTGCCAGCAGCGTAATTTCCGGGACAGGGAACACTGAAGCTTTCTTT.

This clonotype has ten or more counts. The V and J genes are TRBV20-1 and TRBJ2-7; D gene uncertain. Germline V gene data show CDR1 as DFQATT and CDR2 as SNEGSKA (reference sequence). V was pared by 0 bases and J by 1 base, with 7 bases between. The CDR3 totals 13 residues. CDR3 bases: TGCAGTGCTAGAGAGTCACTTTCCTACGAGCAGTACTTC. Translation: CSARESLSYEQYF.

The CDR3 sequence: CSASRDAGGKNIQYF. DNA of the CDR3: TGCAGTGCTAGCCGCGACGCGGGGGGGAAAAACATTCAGTACTTC. V gene TRBV20-1 combines with J gene TRBJ2-4, with TRBD2 matching over 9 bases. With V trimmed by 3 bases and J by 4 bases, 7 bases remained unmatched. Germline assignment: CDR1 DFQATT and CDR2 SNEGSKA (reference sequence). This CDR3 is 15 amino acids long.

This clonotype has a count of ten or more. The CDR3 loop reads CASSLGSGSIYGYTF. Here the CDR3 DNA reads TGCGCCAGCAGCTTGGGATCGGGCAGTATCTATGGCTACACCTTC. The V call is TRBV5-1, the J call TRBJ1-2; D not certain. The CDR3 runs to 15 residues. Trimming pared 0 bases from V and 4 bases from J, leaving 13 bases between. Germline V lookup: CDR1 SGHRS, CDR2 YFSETQ.

The CDR3 is CASSLETYNEQFF. Here the CDR3 DNA reads TGTGCCAGCAGTTTAGAAACCTACAATGAGCAGTTCTTC. The chain combines TRBV12-3 or TRBV12-4 with TRBJ2-1; D not resolved. The ends were cut back, 1 base at V and 2 bases at J, with 3 bases in the middle. The CDR3 runs to 13 residues.

In its sample, this clonotype was seen once. A single base separates this from a much larger clone, so it may be a read error. This sequence joins TRBV10-3 and TRBJ2-7, with 9 bases that match TRBD1. The V segment lost 6 bases and the J segment 5 bases; nucleotides outside the gene matches: 14. Germline V lookup: CDR1 ENHRY, CDR2 SYGVKD. The CDR3 runs to 16 residues. The CDR3: CAISFREGTGFHEQYF. The CDR3 DNA sequence: TGTGCCATCAGCTTTCGCGAGGGGACAGGGTTCCACGAGCAGTACTTC.

The table lists this clonotype with a few counts. The chain is built from TRBV12-3 or TRBV12-4 and TRBJ2-2, with D perhaps TRBD2 (5 bases). The CDR3 runs 15 residues. Between the trimmed V and J ends, which lost 6 bases and 1 base, there was a span of 12 bases. CDR3 DNA sequence: TGTGCCAGCAGCCCTCCGGGGTTGAACACCGGGGAGCTGTTTTTT. Amino acid sequence: CASSPPGLNTGELFF.

This clonotype was seen a handful of times. CDR3 residues: CASSQGTRQYF. The CDR3 nucleotides are TGTGCCAGCAGCCAAGGGACTCGACAGTACTTC. The chain employs TRBV7-2 and TRBJ2-5, with D perhaps TRBD2 (6 bases). The V and J ends lost 5 bases and 11 bases respectively, with 12 bases between them. The CDR3 runs to 11 residues. Germline values: CDR1 SGHTA, CDR2 FQGNSA.

Here the CDR3 DNA reads TGTGCCAGCAGTTCCTCAAACAGGGTCGGAGGAGAGACCCAGTACTTC. Translating gives CASSSSNRVGGETQYF. The genes are TRBV12-3 or TRBV12-4 and TRBJ2-5; weak D call: TRBD1 (6 bases). This CDR3 is 16 amino acids long. Trimming removed 4 bases from V and 4 bases from J, with 19 bases in between.

This clonotype was observed a few times. The chain couples TRBV6-2 or TRBV6-3 to TRBJ2-7, with D perhaps being TRBD1 or TRBD2 (5 bases each). CDR3 length: 15 residues. Trimming took 7 bases from V and 5 from J, leaving 21 bases between them. Germline CDR1 is MNHEY and CDR2 is SVGEGT. For the CDR3, the DNA is TGTGCCAGCATCGAGAGGGGCGGTTTACGAAACGAGCAGTACTTC. It yields the protein CASIERGGLRNEQYF.

The gene calls are TRBV10-1 and TRBJ2-2; no firm D call. The CDR3 consists of 16 residues. Germline V CDR1 and CDR2: WNHNN, SYGVQD (reference sequence). The V end lost 0 bases, the J end lost 5 bases, and 13 bases lay between the germline ends. CDR3 loop: CASSESRVKVTGELFF. The DNA of the CDR3 is TGCGCCAGCAGTGAGTCTAGGGTTAAAGTTACCGGGGAGCTGTTTTTT.

This clonotype appeared many times. CDR3 residues: CSVAGTGNSYEQYF. The CDR3 region has the DNA TGCAGCGTCGCCGGGACAGGGAACTCCTACGAGCAGTACTTC. The genes are TRBV29-1 and TRBJ2-7, with TRBD1 matching 9 bases. V shed 6 bases and J 0 bases; nucleotides not matched to a gene: 6. The CDR3 spans 14 residues. The germline gives CDR1 SQVTM, CDR2 ANQGSEA.